The T cell receptor (beta chain) described here comes from a study of control samples from healthy donors and cancer patients. Clones were sequenced by immunoSEQ multiplex PCR, and TCRdb holds only the in-frame ones, with some missing. This table holds 170,000 or so clones, approximately 92% found once. In germline, CDR1 is SEHNR, CDR2 FQNEAQ (reference sequence). The V and J ends lost 5 bases and 4 bases respectively, with 17 bases between them. This CDR3 has 15 amino acids. This sequence originates from a man younger than 30 in good health. The specimen sequenced was blood. This chain joins TRBV7-9 and TRBJ1-2; a possible D gene is TRBD1 (5 bases). The CDR3 DNA reads TGTGCCAGCAGCCCAAACAGAGGGGAATTCTATGGCTACACCTTC. This gives the protein CASSPNRGEFYGYTF.